This T cell receptor (beta chain) was retrieved from a study of T cell repertoires in cytomegalovirus infection. The overall study: Evidence of both CMV infection and a matching HLA type came from public TCR beta signatures. Study-level findings and limits: CMV-specific TCR beta clonotypes restricted by HLA-C were the ones dominating the ex vivo response. Identification of carriers of CMV plus the relevant HLA was performed using cumulative public TCR beta family frequency.

One entry per CDR3 protein results from TCRdb running MiXCR on the reads. The sample has fewer than 550,000 distinct CDR3 sequences; approximately 15% are singletons. The table lists this clonotype with many counts. Its cognate antigen is unknown. Germline assignment: CDR1 SGHTA and CDR2 FQGNSA. The CDR3 totals 13 residues. V lost 6 bases, J lost 3 bases, and 8 bases lay in between. The sample consisted of CD8+ T cells from PBMCs. The TCR was taken from a human donor in good health (CMV status not recorded). Some clones in this sample may be carry-over from other donors' samples. The rearrangement uses TRBV7-2 and TRBJ2-2; D might be TRBD2 (5 bases). Here the CDR3 DNA reads TGTGCCAGCAGTCGAGGGTACACCGGGGAGCTGTTTTTT. As protein: CASSRGYTGELFF.